The clone carrying this T cell receptor beta chain is a singleton in its sample. The target antigen is unknown. These data belong to a study of T cell responses to AZD1222 COVID-19 vaccine. Study at large: Second-dose recipients at about 4 or about 12 weeks were treated as one pooled group. Study-level findings and limits: Breadth and depth of Spike-specific TCRs rose after two AZD1222 doses.

With 4 bases removed from V and 7 bases from J, the gap between germline ends came to 5 bases. The CDR3 totals 10 residues. Produced via immunoSEQ multiplex PCR; TCRdb's table is partial and in-frame only. The table records about 120,000 clones, approximately 90% of them present only once. The V and J genes are TRBV23-1 and TRBJ2-7; D is undetermined. TRBV23-1 is sorted into the ORF group, with uncertain function. The sequencing here drew on peripheral blood, taken on day 0 of AZD1222 vaccination. The origin of this receptor is an adult in good health. The CDR3 region has the DNA TGCGCCAGCAGTCCCGCTGAGCAGTACTTC. Protein sequence: CASSPAEQYF.